These 13 T cell receptor beta chains were sequenced from one sample in a study of beta chain features in type 1 diabetes. TCRB transcripts that were expressed got sequenced, as all of the isolated RNA had been reverse transcribed. Assay: immunoSEQ multiplex PCR; the TCRdb copy retains only in-frame clones and omits some. The repertoire has over 120,000 clones, about 9.4% of them found once; the top ten carry 1% to 1.5%. The specimen was naive CD4+ T cells from blood. The source of these receptors is a man younger than 30 in good health.

The J gene is TRBJ1-6, the V gene TRBV2; 11 positions match TRBD1. The V gene end was trimmed by 5 bases and the J gene end by 9 bases; junction bases not matched to a gene: 12. Germline CDR1 reads SNHLY; CDR2 reads FYNNEI. The CDR3 spans 17 residues. CDR3 sequence reads: CASSPLLTGTGGSPLHF. As DNA, the CDR3 is TGTGCCAGCAGTCCCCTCCTCACCGGGACAGGGGGTTCACCCCTCCACTTT.

The chain recombines TRBV7-2 with TRBJ2-7; perhaps TRBD1 as D (6 bases). The CDR3 is 11 residues long. V lost 8 bases and J lost 9, with 14 bases in between. Germline V lookup: CDR1 SGHTA, CDR2 FQGNSA. Here the CDR3 DNA reads TGTGCCAGCGGGACACACCAAAGGCAGTACTTC. Translated: CASGTHQRQYF.

This clone showed up just a few times. One junction end disagrees with the germline gene, perhaps due to a read error. The rearrangement joins TRBV5-4 to TRBJ1-3; tentative D call: TRBD1 (5 bases). The CDR3 is 13 residues long. Germline CDR1 reads SGHNT; CDR2 reads YYREEE (reference sequence). This CDR3 reads CASSSDTIGRADF. In nucleotides, the CDR3 is TGTGCCAGCAGCTCCGACACTATTGGCAGGGCCGATTTT.

This clone was detected only a few times. The gene calls are TRBV4-1 and TRBJ2-2; weak D call: TRBD2 (5 bases). The CDR3 runs to 14 residues. Between the trimmed V and J ends, which lost 3 bases and 5 bases, there was a span of 10 bases. Germline assignment: CDR1 MGHRA and CDR2 YSYEKL. DNA for the CDR3: TGCGCCAGCAGCCATAATCGAGGGACCGGGGAGCTGTTTTTT. Its protein is CASSHNRGTGELFF.

The chain carries TRBV27 and TRBJ2-1; the D gene is possibly TRBD2 (5 bases). Germline values: CDR1 MNHEY, CDR2 SMNVEV (reference sequence). V lost 8 bases and J 0 bases, leaving 11 bases between the germline ends. CDR3 length: 14 amino acids. In nucleotides, the CDR3 is TGTGCCAGCGGAGGACGGTTCTCCTACAATGAGCAGTTCTTC. Protein sequence: CASGGRFSYNEQFF.

This clone has more than one count but fewer than ten. V is TRBV29-1 and J is TRBJ2-1, with D uncertain. CDR3 length: 13 residues. The V end was cut by 2 bases, the J end by 4 bases, with 9 bases between. Per germline, CDR1 SQVTM and CDR2 ANQGSEA. CDR3 sequence: CSVEPQQYNEQFF. As DNA, the CDR3 is TGCAGCGTTGAACCTCAACAGTACAATGAGCAGTTCTTC.

A remark on this clone: Other DNA sequences of this sample code for an identical CDR3. The rearrangement links TRBV7-2 to TRBJ2-5; D not certain. Looked up from germline, CDR1 is SGHTA and CDR2 is FQGNSA. CDR3 length: 15 amino acids. V lost 2 bases to trimming and J lost 5 bases, with 15 bases between them. The CDR3 protein is CASSLSPTALETQYF. CDR3 nucleotide sequence: TGTGCCAGCAGCTTATCCCCGACTGCCTTGGAGACCCAGTACTTC.

This clone showed up just a few times. The chain links TRBV28 to TRBJ2-3, with 7 bases matching TRBD2. With 6 bases clipped from V and 2 bases from J, the junction kept 5 bases outside the gene matches. CDR3 length equals 14 residues. The germline V gene encodes CDR1 MDHEN and CDR2 SYDVKM. In nucleotides, the CDR3 is TGTGCCAGCAGATCGGCGGGAGACACAGATACGCAGTATTTT. Protein sequence: CASRSAGDTDTQYF.

V usage is TRBV9 and J usage is TRBJ2-3; TRBD2 matches 8 bases. CDR1 is SGDLS, CDR2 YYNGEE, per germline. CDR3 length equals 18 residues. V gave up 1 base and J gave up 4 bases; unmatched junction bases: 14. CDR3 sequence (DNA): TGTGCCAGCAGCGTACCACTAGGCCAGCGGGGGATCGCAGATACGCAGTATTTT. It translates to CASSVPLGQRGIADTQYF.

Ten or more counts support this clone. The chain recombines TRBV5-4 with TRBJ2-5, with D tentatively TRBD2 (7 bases). The CDR3 runs to 14 residues. Germline CDR1 SGHNT, CDR2 YYREEE (reference sequence). With 0 bases removed from V and 6 bases from J, the gap between germline ends came to 12 bases. The CDR3 region is CASSLVGGAKTQYF. Here the CDR3 DNA reads TGTGCCAGCAGCTTGGTTGGGGGGGCAAAGACCCAGTACTTC. Together with reference TRBV5-4 and TRBJ2-5, the CDR3 gives the full variable domain: ETGVTQSPTHLIKTRGQQVTLRCSSQSGHNTVSWYQQALGQGPQFIFQYYREEENGRGNFPPRFSGLQFPNYSSELNVNALELDDSALYLCASSLVGGAKTQYFGPGTRLLVL.

The chain recombines TRBV7-6 with TRBJ2-3, with D tentatively TRBD2 (6 bases). This CDR3 region has 17 residues. Looked up from germline, CDR1 is SGHVS and CDR2 is FNYEAQ. The germline V and J ends were trimmed by 5 bases and 0 bases, with 18 bases remaining between them. CDR3 in amino acids: CASSQDGGVRSTDTQYF. The CDR3, as DNA: TGTGCCAGCAGCCAAGACGGCGGGGTACGGAGCACAGATACGCAGTATTTT.

The genes are TRBV2 and TRBJ2-5; D is undetermined. The CDR3 covers 12 residues. The V end lost 8 bases, the J end lost 4 bases, and 11 bases lay between the germline ends. The germline V gene encodes CDR1 SNHLY and CDR2 FYNNEI. In DNA, the CDR3 is TGTGCCAGCGAGAGCACCCCAGAGACCCAGTACTTC. Protein: CASESTPETQYF. Variable domain in full (rest from reference TRBV2 and TRBJ2-5): EPEVTQTPSHQVTQMGQEVILRCVPISNHLYFYWYRQILGQKVEFLVSFYNNEISEKSEIFDDQFSVERPDGSNFTLKIRSTKLEDSAMYFCASESTPETQYFGPGTRLLVL.

The chain joins TRBV28 to TRBJ2-7, with a weak D call TRBD2 (5 bases). The V end lost 6 bases, the J end lost 3 bases, and 12 bases lay between the germline ends. The CDR3 is made up of 13 amino acids. Germline CDR1 and CDR2: MDHEN and SYDVKM. The CDR3 protein is CASSRDQDYEQYF. CDR3 coding DNA: TGTGCCAGCAGCCGGGATCAAGACTACGAGCAGTACTTC.